This is a list of T cell receptor beta chains from one sample in a study of T cell responses to AZD1222 COVID-19 vaccine. The assay was immunoSEQ multiplex PCR, and TCRdb's table has in-frame clones only and misses some. Seen here are fewer than 150,000 clones, nearly 90% observed once, and the top ten hold about 6%. Source: peripheral blood, taken 28 days after the second AZD1222 dose. These receptors all come from an adult who received the AZD1222 COVID-19 vaccine. The conserved cysteine and the conserved F or W are not part of the CDR3 here. Clone sizes are given selectively: once, few, many, or a class where the clone is expanded.

TRBJ1-2 TRBV5-1 - ASSEAGTNYGYT
TRBJ2-2 TRBV7-2 - ASSLSGTSRAGELF
TRBJ1-2 TRBV2 - ASSLTGTGVSGYT
TRBJ2-3 TRBV5-1 - ASKGAPPVDTQY
TRBJ2-7 TRBV6-2/TRBV6-3 once ASSIPGTGVYEQY
TRBJ2-5 TRBV18 - ASSPDRQETQY
TRBJ2-5 TRBV5-1 once ASRPDRGAQETQY
TRBJ2-5 TRBV2 once ASSEGTSRQETQY
TRBJ1-5 TRBV6-6 - ASRNSRVSSNQPQH
TRBJ1-2 TRBV7-2 - ASSLVNLYGYT
TRBJ1-6 TRBV6-1 - ASSEARGTGGSPLH
TRBJ1-1 TRBV19 few ASSIRTGGAYSEAF
TRBJ1-4 TRBV19 few ASSPFGGLATNEKLF
TRBJ2-5 TRBV2 - ASSEVSGAGETQY
TRBJ1-4 TRBV9 - ASSVATGARTNEKLF
TRBJ1-1 TRBV28 - ASTESRDGTEAF
TRBJ1-6 TRBV2 - ASGGQSSYNSPLH
TRBJ1-5 TRBV11-2 - ASSPGQGAEPQH
TRBJ2-7 TRBV21-1 - ASKYRWVYEQY
TRBJ2-7 TRBV11-3 - ASSSRVPYEQY
TRBJ2-3 TRBV5-1 - ASSLAGGPDTQY
TRBJ2-1 TRBV5-6 - ASSTTGTSGSLWNEQF
TRBJ1-2 TRBV21-1 once ASSNWEGAKGYGYT
TRBJ1-2 TRBV2 - ASSVQGADYGYT
TRBJ2-3 TRBV5-5 - ASSLIGQGSTDTQY
TRBJ2-3 TRBV5-1 - ASRQGASTDTQY
TRBJ1-1 TRBV7-6 - ASSLAMGRGTEAF
TRBJ2-6 TRBV9 - ASSTRLRGPSGANVLT
TRBJ1-1 TRBV6-5 - ASSTGQGLVAF
TRBJ2-7 TRBV4-1 few ASSQGQGAYEQY
TRBJ1-2 TRBV7-3 - ASSLTQRGGGYGYT
TRBJ1-1 TRBV5-1 - ASSLVPGRMTEAF
TRBJ2-3 TRBV5-6 once ASSFVTTSTDTQY
TRBJ1-5 TRBV28 - ASSLSIFDRRNQPQH
TRBJ2-7 TRBV6-2/TRBV6-3 - ASSYWGYEQY